The rows below give T cell receptor beta chains drawn from one sample of a study of shared clonotypes between healthy human individuals. Sequencing used immunoSEQ multiplex PCR; TCRdb keeps in-frame clones, though not all of them. Of 2,500,000 or so clones in the sample, 85% to 95% were seen once. Sample: naive CD4+ T cells sorted from blood. These receptors were collected from a man between 18 and 35 years old in good health. Each CDR3 is given with its conserved first and last residue. The D gene is left open where the match is weak. Only part of the rows carry a size: once, few, many, or a class if the clone is expanded.

abundance,d_gene,v_gene,j_gene,CDR3aa,CDR3nt
NA,NA,TRBV25-1,TRBJ1-1,CASSESGRPYEAFF,TGTGCCAGCAGTGAATCCGGCCGACCGTATGAAGCTTTCTTT
NA,NA,TRBV15,TRBJ2-3,CATSSRGWSSSTDTQYF,TGTGCCACCAGCAGTCGGGGGTGGTCCTCTAGCACAGATACGCAGTATTTT
NA,NA,TRBV28,TRBJ1-5,CASSSGDARLSNQPQHF,TGTGCCAGCAGTTCAGGAGACGCGCGGCTTAGCAATCAGCCCCAGCATTTT
NA,NA,TRBV6-1,TRBJ1-3,CASTGDSYSGNTIYF,TGTGCCAGCACGGGAGACAGCTACTCTGGAAACACCATATATTTT
NA,NA,TRBV11-2,TRBJ2-5,CASSVSDWETQYF,TGTGCCAGCAGCGTTAGCGATTGGGAGACCCAGTACTTC
NA,NA,TRBV7-9,TRBJ2-3,CASSRSGTSSTDTQYF,TGTGCCAGCAGCCGTAGCGGAACCTCTAGCACAGATACGCAGTATTTT
NA,NA,TRBV5-1,TRBJ1-6,CASSIDTLDNSPLHF,TGCGCCAGCAGCATTGACACCCTGGATAATTCACCCCTCCACTTT
once,TRBD2,TRBV7-8,TRBJ2-3,CASSPTRGGGTVLDTDTQYF,TGTGCCAGCAGCCCCACCCGGGGGGGCGGTACGGTTTTAGACACAGATACGCAGTATTTT
NA,TRBD1,TRBV6-5,TRBJ2-7,CASRGQGEQYF,TGTGCCAGCCGCGGACAGGGCGAGCAGTACTTC
few,NA,TRBV2,TRBJ1-2,CASSEALLTYGYTF,TGTGCCAGCAGTGAAGCTCTTCTCACCTATGGCTACACCTTC
once,NA,TRBV15,TRBJ2-2,CATSRVGGSDTGELFF,TGTGCCACCAGCAGAGTGGGGGGATCGGACACCGGGGAGCTGTTTTTT
NA,NA,TRBV11-2,TRBJ2-5,CASSLESRGQETQYF,TGTGCCAGCAGCTTAGAGTCCAGGGGACAAGAGACCCAGTACTTC
NA,TRBD1,TRBV5-1,TRBJ1-1,CASSFRTGGGNTEAFF,TGCGCCAGCAGCTTTCGGACAGGGGGAGGCAACACTGAAGCTTTCTTT
NA,NA,TRBV11-2,TRBJ1-1,CASSLDRRRNTEAFF,TGTGCCAGCAGCTTAGATCGGCGGCGGAACACTGAAGCTTTCTTT
NA,NA,TRBV21-1,TRBJ1-1,CASSKGSGEANTEAFF,TGTGCCAGCAGCAAAGGGAGCGGGGAAGCGAACACTGAAGCTTTCTTT
NA,TRBD1,TRBV14,TRBJ2-1,CASSHGQGYNEQFF,TGTGCCAGCAGCCATGGACAGGGCTACAATGAGCAGTTCTTC
NA,NA,TRBV21-1,TRBJ2-1,CAPGGRSYNEQFF,TGTGCCCCGGGGGGGCGTTCCTACAATGAGCAGTTCTTC